Here is one T cell receptor beta chain with its context. Antigen: not known. TCRdb redid the calling of the RT-PCR reads with MiXCR, one entry per CDR3 protein. Altogether more than 600,000 distinct CDR3 sequences are present, approximately 18% being singletons, with the ten largest covering approximately 11%. This sample was taken from a study of response to subunit inactivated influenza vaccine. Study-level points and caveats: It was suggested by the authors that few new T cells are recruited by each seasonal influenza vaccination.

The CDR3 loop spans 14 amino acids. V gave up 0 bases and J gave up 4 bases, with 9 bases separating them. Germline CDR1 LNHNV, CDR2 YYDKDF (reference sequence). This TCR came from a man in his fifties who received an inactivated influenza vaccine. The genes are TRBV15 and TRBJ1-1; D is unresolved. The sample was PBMCs from blood, taken more than 4 days after vaccination. The CDR3 nucleotides read TGTGCCACCAGCAGAGACCCGTCGGCCACTGAAGCTTTCTTT. It specifies CATSRDPSATEAFF.